Following are 23 T cell receptor beta chains from one sample sequenced in a study of long-term antiretroviral therapy in people with HIV. A v3.0 immunoSEQ assay was performed at survey level. Assay: immunoSEQ multiplex PCR; the TCRdb copy retains only in-frame clones and omits some. The sample records tens of thousands of clones, approximately 86% being singletons. The sequencing used unsorted PBMCs, collected 2.3 to 2.5 years after starting antiretroviral therapy. These receptor sequences come from a man aged 35 to 55 with HIV.

The V gene is TRBV30, the J gene TRBJ2-6, with 9 bases that match TRBD1. Germline V gene lookup returns CDR1 GTSNPN and CDR2 SVGIG (reference sequence). Trimming removed 2 bases from V and 8 bases from J; junction bases left unmatched: 7. The CDR3 contains 15 residues. The CDR3 region is CAWSLLDRGTNVLTF. CDR3 DNA: TGTGCCTGGAGTTTACTGGACAGGGGAACCAACGTCCTGACTTTC.

The V call is TRBV9, the J call TRBJ1-2; D may be TRBD1 (6 bases). Germline V gene data show CDR1 as SGDLS and CDR2 as YYNGEE. This CDR3 contains 15 residues. V lost 3 bases, J lost 0 bases, and 12 bases lay in between. The CDR3 bases are TGTGCCAGCAGCGGCGGACAGACAGCTAACTATGGCTACACCTTC. This translates into CASSGGQTANYGYTF. Looking up the rest from reference TRBV9 and TRBJ1-2 gives the full variable domain: DSGVTQTPKHLITATGQRVTLRCSPRSGDLSVYWYQQSLDQGLQFLIQYYNGEERAKGNILERFSAQQFPDLHSELNLSSLELGDSALYFCASSGGQTANYGYTFGSGTRLTVV.

J is TRBJ1-5 and V is TRBV15; D gene ambiguous. Germline V gene lookup returns CDR1 LNHNV and CDR2 YYDKDF (reference sequence). This CDR3 contains 14 residues. Trimming removed 0 bases at V and 5 bases at J, with 8 bases between. The DNA for the CDR3 is TGTGCCACCAGCAGAGAGCCGAAGGATCAGCCCCAGCATTTT. Protein sequence: CATSREPKDQPQHF.

Only one count was recorded for this clone. The chain is built from TRBV5-1 and TRBJ2-7; 8 bases map to TRBD2. Germline assignment: CDR1 SGHRS and CDR2 YFSETQ. The trim removed 0 bases at V and 3 bases at J, leaving 14 bases unmatched. This CDR3 has 18 amino acids. This chain's CDR3 is CASSLADQRELGFYEQYF. The CDR3 DNA reads as TGCGCCAGCAGCTTGGCCGACCAGCGGGAGTTGGGGTTCTACGAGCAGTACTTC.

The chain is built from TRBV7-9 and TRBJ1-2; D is undetermined. This CDR3 is built from 16 residues. Germline CDR1 SEHNR, CDR2 FQNEAQ (reference sequence). V was cut by 5 bases and J by 0 bases, with 16 bases left in between. CDR3 nucleotides: TGTGCCAGCAGCCCTATCAGTGATGTGCCTAACTATGGCTACACCTTC. This translates into CASSPISDVPNYGYTF. Full variable domain (rest looked up from reference TRBV7-9 and TRBJ1-2): DTGVSQNPRHKITKRGQNVTFRCDPISEHNRLYWYRQTLGQGPEFLTYFQNEAQLEKSRLLSDRFSAERPKGSFSTLEIQRTEQGDSAMYLCASSPISDVPNYGYTFGSGTRLTVV.

The chain carries TRBV28 and TRBJ1-2, with D perhaps TRBD1 (5 bases). The CDR3 is made up of 15 amino acids. V shed 6 bases and J shed 2 bases, with 16 bases lying between them. Per the germline V gene, CDR1 is MDHEN and CDR2 is SYDVKM. CDR3 protein: CASSAGPTSNYGYTF. The DNA of the CDR3 is TGTGCCAGCAGCGCGGGACCTACAAGCAACTATGGCTACACCTTC.

This clone has just one count. The rearrangement joins TRBV9 to TRBJ2-2; 15 nucleotides match TRBD2. The CDR3 is 19 amino acids. Unmatched junction bases numbered 7, after V lost 2 bases and J lost 2 bases. Germline CDR1 is SGDLS and CDR2 is YYNGEE. CDR3 nucleotides: TGTGCCAGCAGCGTGGGGGGACTAGCGGGGGGACCAAACACCGGGGAGCTGTTTTTT. It codes for CASSVGGLAGGPNTGELFF. The full variable domain, in which reference TRBV9 and TRBJ2-2 provide the parts outside the CDR3, is DSGVTQTPKHLITATGQRVTLRCSPRSGDLSVYWYQQSLDQGLQFLIQYYNGEERAKGNILERFSAQQFPDLHSELNLSSLELGDSALYFCASSVGGLAGGPNTGELFFGEGSRLTVL.

This CDR3 is CASSLGGGTASDTQYF. CDR3 in DNA: TGTGCCAGCAGCTTAGGGGGAGGGACTGCTTCAGATACGCAGTATTTT. The V gene is TRBV7-7, the J gene TRBJ2-3; TRBD2 matches at 7 bases. In germline, CDR1 is SSHAT, CDR2 FNYEAQ (reference sequence). The CDR3 sequence is 16 residues long. Trimming cost V 1 base and J 4 bases; bases outside gene matches: 8.

The count of this clone is one. V and J are TRBV11-2 and TRBJ2-5, with D possibly matching TRBD1 (8 bases). Trimming pared 5 bases from V and 5 bases from J, leaving 18 bases between. Germline CDR1 reads SGHAT; CDR2 reads FQNNGV. The CDR3 is 15 residues long. The CDR3 loop is CASSLGNRGGETQYF. The CDR3 nucleotides read TGTGCCAGCAGCCTCGGGAACAGGGGGGGGGAGACCCAGTACTTC.

The rearrangement links TRBV11-2 to TRBJ1-1; D possibly corresponds to TRBD1 (5 bases). Germline values: CDR1 SGHAT, CDR2 FQNNGV. V lost 1 base, J lost 4 bases, and 13 bases lay in between. The CDR3 is 15 residues long. CDR3 in DNA: TGTGCCAGCAGCTTAGTCGGGGGGGTGGGCACTGAAGCTTTCTTT. Amino acid sequence: CASSLVGGVGTEAFF.

V and J are TRBV30 and TRBJ2-5, with TRBD1 identical over 11 bases. The CDR3 covers 14 residues. Germline V gives CDR1 GTSNPN, CDR2 SVGIG (reference sequence). V lost 5 bases to trimming and J lost 6 bases; unmatched junction nucleotides: 8. CDR3 protein: CAWEGQGAAKTQYF. The CDR3 nucleotides are TGTGCCTGGGAAGGACAGGGGGCTGCAAAGACCCAGTACTTC.

This clone was picked up one time. The rearrangement uses TRBV30 and TRBJ1-3, with D unclear. The CDR3 consists of 14 residues. The V and J ends lost 4 bases and 0 bases respectively, with 10 bases between them. The germline V gene encodes CDR1 GTSNPN and CDR2 SVGIG (reference sequence). The CDR3 loop reads CAWNSGTSGNTIYF. CDR3 nucleotides: TGTGCCTGGAATAGTGGCACCTCTGGAAACACCATATATTTT.

The chain uses TRBV2 and TRBJ2-1, with a weak D call TRBD1 (6 bases). From germline, CDR1 is SNHLY and CDR2 FYNNEI. This CDR3 contains 15 residues. The V and J ends lost 8 bases and 4 bases respectively, with 18 bases between them. Here the CDR3 DNA reads TGTGCCAGCCTCCGCCGGCCAGGGGCATACAATGAGCAGTTCTTC. Translated: CASLRRPGAYNEQFF.

This chain uses TRBV5-1 with TRBJ2-4, with 10 bases matching TRBD2. Trimming took 0 bases from V and 3 from J; bases not matched to a gene: 3. CDR3 length: 16 residues. Germline V lookup: CDR1 SGHRS, CDR2 YFSETQ. CDR3 DNA: TGCGCCAGCAGCTTGGGAGCGGGGGGGGGCAAAAACATTCAGTACTTC. This gives the protein CASSLGAGGGKNIQYF.

The rearrangement links TRBV19 to TRBJ1-4; 9 positions agree with TRBD1. V was pared by 3 bases and J by 8 bases, with 10 bases of the junction left unmatched. This CDR3 is built from 16 residues. CDR1 LNHDA and CDR2 SQIVND come from the germline V gene (reference sequence). CDR3 DNA: TGTGCCAGTAGTATTGGGGGGGGGACAGGGAACGAAAAACTGTTTTTT. Translating it yields CASSIGGGTGNEKLFF.

The V call is TRBV6-1, the J call TRBJ2-1; 10 bases align to TRBD2. The ends lost 2 bases at V and 5 bases at J; junction bases unmatched: 9. Germline V gene sequence: CDR1 MNHNS, CDR2 SASEGT. The CDR3 is 17 amino acids. The CDR3 protein is CASSERSGRFLDNEQFF. The CDR3 DNA sequence: TGTGCCAGCAGTGAACGTAGCGGGAGGTTTCTGGACAATGAGCAGTTCTTC.

The V and J genes are TRBV25-1 and TRBJ2-1; D not resolved. The CDR3 length is 11 residues. CDR1 and CDR2 (germline): MGHDK, SYGVNS. Deletions cut 11 bases from V and 4 bases from J, with 9 bases between. CDR3 amino acids: CAVSTYNEQFF. The CDR3, as DNA: TGTGCCGTCAGCACTTACAATGAGCAGTTCTTC. Full variable domain (rest looked up from reference TRBV25-1 and TRBJ2-1): EADIYQTPRYLVIGTGKKITLECSQTMGHDKMYWYQQDPGMELHLIHYSYGVNSTEKGDLSSESTVSRIRTEHFPLTLESARPSHTSQYLCAVSTYNEQFFGPGTRLTVL.

The CDR3, as DNA: TGTGCCAGCAATTCCGGGACGGGGGGTTCCTACGAGCAGTACTTC. Its translation is CASNSGTGGSYEQYF. The J gene is TRBJ2-7, the V gene TRBV6-6; 7 positions agree with TRBD2. After removal of 7 bases from V and 1 base from J, the junction contained 10 bases not matched to a gene. This CDR3 region has 15 residues. CDR1 is MNHNY and CDR2 is SVGAGI in the germline V gene (reference sequence).

This sequence joins TRBV19 and TRBJ2-3; 8 bases agree with TRBD1. Unmatched junction bases numbered 3, after V lost 6 bases and J lost 4 bases. The CDR3 is 13 residues long. In germline, CDR1 is LNHDA, CDR2 SQIVND (reference sequence). The CDR3 nucleotides are TGTGCCAGTAGACGACAGGGGTCAGATACGCAGTATTTT. Translation: CASRRQGSDTQYF.

The chain recombines TRBV14 with TRBJ2-3; TRBD2 aligns across 9 bases. CDR1 SGHDN and CDR2 FVKESK come from the germline V gene. The V gene end was trimmed by 0 bases and the J gene end by 9 bases; junction bases not matched to a gene: 13. CDR3 length: 17 residues. The CDR3 sequence: CASSQDIGGGAYETQYF. The CDR3 coding sequence is TGTGCCAGCAGCCAAGATATCGGCGGGGGGGCCTATGAAACGCAGTATTTT. Looking up the rest from reference TRBV14 and TRBJ2-3 gives the full variable domain: EAGVTQFPSHSVIEKGQTVTLRCDPISGHDNLYWYRRVMGKEIKFLLHFVKESKQDESGMPNNRFLAERTGGTYSTLKVQPAELEDSGVYFCASSQDIGGGAYETQYFGPGTRLTVL.

V and J are TRBV6-1 and TRBJ1-1, with TRBD1 matching 7 bases. J gave up 2 bases and V 2 bases, and 5 bases lay outside the gene matches. CDR1 is MNHNS, CDR2 SASEGT, per germline. CDR3 length equals 15 residues. The CDR3 coding sequence is TGTGCCAGCAGTGAATTTACAGGGGCTAACACTGAAGCTTTCTTT. It yields the protein CASSEFTGANTEAFF.

V usage is TRBV11-2 and J usage is TRBJ2-1, with TRBD2 matching 8 bases. Trimming took 6 bases from V and 3 from J; bases not matched to a gene: 7. CDR1 and CDR2 from the germline V gene are SGHAT and FQNNGV. The CDR3 runs to 15 residues. CDR3 sequence (DNA): TGTGCCAGCAGTTACACTAGCGGCAACTACAATGAGCAGTTCTTC. Its translation: CASSYTSGNYNEQFF.

V gene TRBV10-3 combines with J gene TRBJ2-2; 8 nucleotides align to TRBD2. After removal of 5 bases from V and 1 base from J, the junction contained 0 bases not matched to a gene. The CDR3 contains 14 residues. Germline CDR1 is ENHRY and CDR2 is SYGVKD. The CDR3 spells CAISSGGNTGELFF. The CDR3 DNA reads as TGTGCCATCAGTAGCGGGGGGAACACCGGGGAGCTGTTTTTT.